This record concerns one T cell receptor (beta chain) sequence. Antigen unknown. Sequence at one end of the junction differs from germline and may be a read error. Combining a sample-barcoded 5' primer with a J-beta primer mix, a second PCR ran for roughly 7 to 11 cycles. TCRdb recomputed calls from the 5' RACE reads with MiXCR, one row per CDR3 protein. The sample lists some 790,000 distinct CDR3 sequences, 25% to 35% seen once, with around a sixth in the top ten. CDR3 length equals 13 residues. Germline lookup yields CDR1 ENHRY and CDR2 SYGVKD. The data are from a study of blood T cells in healthy people across ages. Study-level findings and limits: It was the long-lived donors that had more naive CD4+ cells and higher diversity than aged donors.

The TCR sequence derives from a woman of 80 years or more in good health. The V and J genes are TRBV10-3 and TRBJ1-4; D is ambiguous. The sequenced material came from blood. In DNA form, the CDR3 reads TGTGCCATCAGTGACCGAGTCAATGAAATACTGTTTTTT. As protein: CAISDRVNEILFF.